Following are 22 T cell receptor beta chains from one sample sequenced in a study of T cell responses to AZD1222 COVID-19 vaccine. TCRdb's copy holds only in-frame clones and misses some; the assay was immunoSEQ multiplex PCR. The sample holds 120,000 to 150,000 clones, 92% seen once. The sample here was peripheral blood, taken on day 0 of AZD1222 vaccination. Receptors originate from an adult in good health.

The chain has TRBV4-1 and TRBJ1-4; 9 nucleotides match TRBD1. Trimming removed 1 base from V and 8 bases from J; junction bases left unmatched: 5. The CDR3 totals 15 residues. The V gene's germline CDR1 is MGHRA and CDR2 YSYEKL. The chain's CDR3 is CASSQGDRAREKLFF. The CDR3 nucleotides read TGCGCCAGCAGCCAAGGGGACAGGGCGAGAGAAAAACTGTTTTTT.

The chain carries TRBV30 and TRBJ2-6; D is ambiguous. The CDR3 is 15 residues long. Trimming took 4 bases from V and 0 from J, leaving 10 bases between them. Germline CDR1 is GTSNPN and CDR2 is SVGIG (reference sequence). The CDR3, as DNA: TGTGCCTGGATAATGCCGAGCTCTGGGGCCAACGTCCTGACTTTC. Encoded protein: CAWIMPSSGANVLTF.

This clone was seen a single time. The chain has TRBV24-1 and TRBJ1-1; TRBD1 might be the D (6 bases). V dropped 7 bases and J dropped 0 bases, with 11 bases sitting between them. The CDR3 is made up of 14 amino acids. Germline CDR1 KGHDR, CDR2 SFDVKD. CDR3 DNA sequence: TGTGCCACCAGGAAGACAGGTTTGAACACTGAAGCTTTCTTT. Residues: CATRKTGLNTEAFF.

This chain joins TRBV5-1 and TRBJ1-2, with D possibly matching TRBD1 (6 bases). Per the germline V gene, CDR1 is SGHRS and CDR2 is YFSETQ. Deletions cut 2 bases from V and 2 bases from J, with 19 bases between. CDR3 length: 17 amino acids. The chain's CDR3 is CASSLLGAGPQNYGYTF. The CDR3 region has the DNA TGCGCCAGCAGCTTACTGGGGGCTGGGCCACAAAACTATGGCTACACCTTC.

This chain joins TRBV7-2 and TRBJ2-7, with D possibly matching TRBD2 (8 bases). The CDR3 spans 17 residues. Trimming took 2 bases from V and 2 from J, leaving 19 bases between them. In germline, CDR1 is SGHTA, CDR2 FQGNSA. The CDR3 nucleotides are TGTGCCAGCAGCTTAAGCTCGGGAGGGGGCAAAGCCTACGAGCAGTACTTC. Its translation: CASSLSSGGGKAYEQYF.

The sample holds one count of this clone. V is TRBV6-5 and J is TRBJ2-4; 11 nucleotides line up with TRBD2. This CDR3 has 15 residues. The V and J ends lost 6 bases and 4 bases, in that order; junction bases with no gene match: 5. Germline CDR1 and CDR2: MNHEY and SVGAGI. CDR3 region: CASSIAGGPKNIQYF. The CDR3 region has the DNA TGTGCCAGCAGCATAGCGGGAGGGCCAAAAAACATTCAGTACTTC.

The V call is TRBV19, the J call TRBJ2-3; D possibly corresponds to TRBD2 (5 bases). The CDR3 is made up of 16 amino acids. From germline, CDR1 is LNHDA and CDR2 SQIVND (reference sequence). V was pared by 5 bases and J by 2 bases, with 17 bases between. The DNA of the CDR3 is TGTGCCAGTAGTCCCCGCAGAGCGGAATTCACAGATACGCAGTATTTT. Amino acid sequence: CASSPRRAEFTDTQYF.

CDR3 in amino acids: CASSWPLSSGSNTGELFF. The CDR3 nucleotides read TGCGCCAGCAGCTGGCCTTTGTCTAGCGGGTCGAACACCGGGGAGCTGTTTTTT. The genes are TRBV5-1 and TRBJ2-2; 8 positions match TRBD2. Germline trimming cut 3 bases from V and 0 bases from J; bases unmatched to any gene: 10. Looked up from germline, CDR1 is SGHRS and CDR2 is YFSETQ. CDR3 length: 18 residues.

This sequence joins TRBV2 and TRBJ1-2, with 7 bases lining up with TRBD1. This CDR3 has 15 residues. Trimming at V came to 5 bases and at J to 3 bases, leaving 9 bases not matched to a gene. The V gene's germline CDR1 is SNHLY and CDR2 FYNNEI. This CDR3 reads CASSRLRGQDYGYTF. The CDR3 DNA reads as TGTGCCAGCAGTCGACTACGTGGACAGGACTATGGCTACACCTTC.

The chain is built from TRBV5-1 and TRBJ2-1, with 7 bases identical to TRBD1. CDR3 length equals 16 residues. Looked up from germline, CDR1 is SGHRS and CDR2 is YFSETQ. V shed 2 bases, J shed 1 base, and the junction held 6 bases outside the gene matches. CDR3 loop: CASSFSGQLSYNEQFF. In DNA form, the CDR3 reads TGCGCCAGCAGCTTCTCGGGACAGTTGTCCTACAATGAGCAGTTCTTC.

The CDR3 here is CASSMGQYNEQFF. In nucleotides, the CDR3 is TGTGCCAGTAGTATGGGACAATACAATGAGCAGTTCTTC. The chain is built from TRBV19 and TRBJ2-1, with D possibly being TRBD1 (6 bases). There are 13 residues in the CDR3. Germline assignment: CDR1 LNHDA and CDR2 SQIVND (reference sequence). Deletions cut 3 bases from V and 4 bases from J, with 7 bases between.

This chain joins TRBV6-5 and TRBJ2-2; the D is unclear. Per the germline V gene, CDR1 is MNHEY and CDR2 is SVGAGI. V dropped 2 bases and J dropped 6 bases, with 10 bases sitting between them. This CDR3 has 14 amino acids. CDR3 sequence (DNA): TGTGCCAGCAGTTACGATCGCCGCGCCGGGGAGCTGTTTTTT. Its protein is CASSYDRRAGELFF.

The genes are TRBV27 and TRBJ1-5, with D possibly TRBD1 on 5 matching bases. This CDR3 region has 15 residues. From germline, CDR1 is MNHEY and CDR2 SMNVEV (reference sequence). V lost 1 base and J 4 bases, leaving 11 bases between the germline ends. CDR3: CASSLLGDLNQPQHF. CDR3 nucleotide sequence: TGTGCCAGCAGTTTATTAGGGGATCTGAATCAGCCCCAGCATTTT.

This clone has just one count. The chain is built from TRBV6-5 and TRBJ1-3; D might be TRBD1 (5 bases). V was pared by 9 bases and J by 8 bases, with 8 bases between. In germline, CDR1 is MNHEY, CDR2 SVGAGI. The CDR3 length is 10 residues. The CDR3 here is CARQVDTIYF. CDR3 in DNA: TGTGCCAGACAGGTTGACACCATATATTTT.

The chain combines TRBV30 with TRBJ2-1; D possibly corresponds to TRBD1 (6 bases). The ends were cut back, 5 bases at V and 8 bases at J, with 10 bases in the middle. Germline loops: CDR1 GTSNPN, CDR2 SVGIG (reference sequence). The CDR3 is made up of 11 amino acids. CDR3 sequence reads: CAWVQGYEQFF. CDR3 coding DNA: TGTGCCTGGGTGCAGGGGTATGAGCAGTTCTTC.

The CDR3 is CASSPVRPILTDTQYF. CDR3 sequence (DNA): TGTGCCAGCAGCCCCGTTCGTCCAATACTAACAGATACGCAGTATTTT. The genes are TRBV6-2 or TRBV6-3 and TRBJ2-3; D remains unclear. The germline CDR1 and CDR2 sequences are MNHEY and SVGEGT. V lost 6 bases and J 3 bases, leaving 19 bases between the germline ends. This CDR3 is 16 amino acids long.

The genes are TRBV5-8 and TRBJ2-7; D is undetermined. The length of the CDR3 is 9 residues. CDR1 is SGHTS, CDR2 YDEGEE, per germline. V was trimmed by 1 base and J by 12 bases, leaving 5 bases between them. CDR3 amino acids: CASSLPAYF. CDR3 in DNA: TGTGCCAGCAGCTTGCCGGCGTACTTC.

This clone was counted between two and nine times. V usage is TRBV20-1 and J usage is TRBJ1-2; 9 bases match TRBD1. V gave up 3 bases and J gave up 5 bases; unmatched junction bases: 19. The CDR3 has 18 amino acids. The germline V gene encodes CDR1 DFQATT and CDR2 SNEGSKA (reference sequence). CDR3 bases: TGCAGTGCTAGTCGGACAGGGGTAGGTGTGTCGCAGTTTTATGGCTACACCTTC. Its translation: CSASRTGVGVSQFYGYTF.

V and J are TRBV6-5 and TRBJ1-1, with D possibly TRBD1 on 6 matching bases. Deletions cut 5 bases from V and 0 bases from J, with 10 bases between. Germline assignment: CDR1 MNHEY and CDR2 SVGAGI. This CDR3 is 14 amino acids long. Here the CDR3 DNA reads TGTGCCAGCAGTATCGGGACATTGAACACTGAAGCTTTCTTT. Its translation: CASSIGTLNTEAFF.

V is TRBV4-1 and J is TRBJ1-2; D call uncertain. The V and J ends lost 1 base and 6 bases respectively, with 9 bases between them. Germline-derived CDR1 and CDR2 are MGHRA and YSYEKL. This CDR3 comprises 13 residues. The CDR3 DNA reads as TGCGCCAGCAGCCAAGTGGGGTTAGATGGCTACACCTTC. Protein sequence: CASSQVGLDGYTF.

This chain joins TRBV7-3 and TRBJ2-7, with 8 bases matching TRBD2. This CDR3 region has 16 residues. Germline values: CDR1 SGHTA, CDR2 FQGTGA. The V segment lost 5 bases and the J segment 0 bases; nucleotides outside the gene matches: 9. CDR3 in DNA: TGTGCCAGCAGCCCCCGTGCGAGCGGGAGCTCCTACGAGCAGTACTTC. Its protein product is CASSPRASGSSYEQYF.

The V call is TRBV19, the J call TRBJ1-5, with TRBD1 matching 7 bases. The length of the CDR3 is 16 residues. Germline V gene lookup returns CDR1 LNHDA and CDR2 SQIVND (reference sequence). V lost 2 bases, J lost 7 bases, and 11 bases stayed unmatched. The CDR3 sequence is CASSIYRGTTGQPQHF. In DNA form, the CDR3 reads TGTGCCAGTAGTATATACAGGGGCACAACGGGGCAGCCCCAGCATTTT.